A selection of T cell receptor beta chains follows, all from one sample in a study of somatic mutations in cytotoxic T cells in rheumatoid arthritis. The data were produced by immunoSEQ multiplex PCR, yet TCRdb's version contains in-frame clones alone and is incomplete. The sample records approximately 33,000 clones, around 80% being singletons. The sequenced sample was CD8+ T cells sorted from blood. The receptors originated from a man between 35 and 55 years old in good health. CDR3s include the opening cysteine and the closing phenylalanine or tryptophan. A D gene is named only where the DNA matches it firmly. Where a row states a size, it is once, few, many or the class of an expanded clone; other rows omit it.

TRBV30	-	once	TRBJ1-2	TGTGCCTGGGAGGGAGGGACGGGCAGGGCGGAGTATGGCTACACCTTC	CAWEGGTGRAEYGYTF
TRBV29-1	-	-	TRBJ2-2	TGCAGCGCCGAAGGCGCGACTACGAACACCGGGGAGCTGTTTTTT	CSAEGATTNTGELFF
TRBV14	-	once	TRBJ1-1	TGTGCCAGCAGCCAAGCTACAGGGACGAACACTGAAGCTTTCTTT	CASSQATGTNTEAFF
TRBV29-1	-	-	TRBJ2-1	TGCAGCGGGTTAAGCTCCTACAATGAGCAGTTCTTC	CSGLSSYNEQFF
TRBV9	-	-	TRBJ2-3	TGTGCCAGCAGCGTCGGAGATACGCAGTATTTT	CASSVGDTQYF
TRBV19	TRBD1	few	TRBJ2-7	TGTGCCAGTAGCACAGGACAGGGTGCGGCCGAGCAGTACTTC	CASSTGQGAAEQYF
TRBV30	-	-	TRBJ2-1	TGTGCCTGGAGTGTGGGCGAGGGGATCGATGAGCAGTTCTTC	CAWSVGEGIDEQFF
TRBV9	TRBD1	-	TRBJ1-1	TGTGCCAGCAGCGCTAGGACAGGGGGCGAAACTGAAGCTTTCTTT	CASSARTGGETEAFF
TRBV9	TRBD2	-	TRBJ2-3	TGTGCCAGCAGCGTAGGGACTAGTTTCCCAGATACGCAGTATTTT	CASSVGTSFPDTQYF
TRBV27	-	once	TRBJ1-5	TGTGCCAGCAGTGCTGCTTCGAACAATCAGCCCCAGCATTTT	CASSAASNNQPQHF